The clone carrying this TCR beta chain occurred many times. Described time point: patch test 2, 6 weeks after DPC sensitization. Treatment of the sample: therapeutic diphenylcyclopropenone sensitization with weekly scalp DPC. TCRdb independently ran MiXCR on the RACE reads; one entry per CDR3 protein. The sample consists of a few hundred thousand distinct CDR3 sequences, around 6% of them appearing once. Germline V gene data show CDR1 as MRHNA and CDR2 as SNTAGT. The CDR3 is 16 residues long. J lost 9 bases, V lost 3 bases, and 8 bases had no gene match. The data originate from a study of human T cells and chemical hapten exposure. Overall study: During the approximately 25-week study period, patients had diphenylcyclopropenone applied to the scalp every week.

This sequence joins TRBV6-4 and TRBJ1-6, with 10 bases that match TRBD1. The sequenced sample was whole blood, obtained in connection with sensitization to the hapten diphenylcyclopropenone (DPC). This TCR was recovered from a woman under 30 with alopecia areata. Some clones in this sample may be carry-over from other donors' samples. In DNA, the CDR3 is TGTGCCAGCAGTGAGGACTCGACAGGGGGCGGTTCACCCCTCCACTTT. It codes for CASSEDSTGGGSPLHF.